The entry below gives a single TCR beta chain sequence along with its context. Its cognate antigen is unknown. This could be a read error, since a much larger clone is one nucleotide away. This specimen belongs to a study of Graves' ophthalmopathy and Graves' hyperthyroidism. Broader study findings: Sensitivity reached 60% to 71% and specificity roughly 72% when the model predicted ophthalmopathy progression. Discriminating ophthalmopathy from stable hyperthyroidism, a 13-signature model attained a sensitivity of under 90% and a specificity of around 77%.

The CDR3 runs 15 residues. CDR1 and CDR2 (germline): SGHDN, FVKESK. Amplification targeted the TCR beta CDR3 regions, with RNA transcripts as the source material. Second-round multiplex PCR came after first-round RT-PCR with HTBI primers. TCRdb independently ran MiXCR on the multiplex PCR reads; one entry per CDR3 protein. This sample has over 650,000 distinct CDR3 sequences, with about two fifths found just once. Excluded were patients with other autoimmune diseases, uncontrolled infections, pregnancy or lactation. Clinical symptoms, serum thyroxine, TRAb, thyroid ultrasound and orbital computed tomography determined diagnosis.

This sequence originates from an adult man with Graves' ophthalmopathy. The gene calls are TRBV14 and TRBJ1-5, with 9 nucleotides matching TRBD1. Sequences were obtained from peripheral blood. CDR3: CASNQDTGGDQPQHF. The CDR3 nucleotides are TGTGCCAGCAACCAAGACACAGGGGGCGATCAGCCCCAGCATTTT.